A single sample gave rise to the 19 T cell receptor beta chains below, sequenced in a study of blood T cell repertoires in COVID-19. The method was immunoSEQ multiplex PCR; TCRdb's version includes in-frame clones alone and lacks a portion of them. The sample has about 270,000 clones, over 85% seen once. Input material: PBMCs or T cells enriched from blood (not recorded which). The receptor set was obtained from a woman aged 55-75 years who had recovered from COVID-19.

V is TRBV11-2 and J is TRBJ1-2, with D possibly matching TRBD1 (6 bases). V lost 4 bases and J lost 6, with 9 bases in between. The CDR3 covers 12 residues. CDR1 and CDR2 (germline): SGHAT, FQNNGV. CDR3 residues: CASSSYRDGYTF. As DNA, the CDR3 is TGTGCCAGCAGCTCGTACAGGGATGGCTACACCTTC. The variable domain in full, completed from reference TRBV11-2 and TRBJ1-2, reads EAGVAQSPRYKIIEKRQSVAFWCNPISGHATLYWYQQILGQGPKLLIQFQNNGVVDDSQLPKDRFSAERLKGVDSTLKIQPAKLEDSAVYLCASSSYRDGYTFGSGTRLTVV.

Points on this clone: Other nucleotide sequences from this sample produce the same CDR3. The chain carries TRBV6-5 and TRBJ2-7; TRBD2 might be the D (5 bases). This CDR3 spans 15 amino acids. V gave up 0 bases and J gave up 0 bases, with 9 bases separating them. Germline CDR1 MNHEY, CDR2 SVGAGI. Here the CDR3 DNA reads TGTGCCAGCAGTTACTCTGGCGGACTCTCCTACGAGCAGTACTTC. Translation: CASSYSGGLSYEQYF.

This clone was counted between two and nine times. The V call is TRBV18, the J call TRBJ1-4; unclear D gene. There are 12 residues in the CDR3. The germline V gene has CDR1 KGHSH and CDR2 LQKENI. With 5 bases removed from V and 13 bases from J, the gap between germline ends came to 14 bases. The CDR3 region is CASSSADSGLFF. CDR3 coding DNA: TGTGCCAGCTCATCCGCAGACTCGGGACTGTTTTTT.

This clone was detected only once. The chain couples TRBV28 to TRBJ1-2, with 8 bases that match TRBD1. Germline V CDR1 and CDR2: MDHEN, SYDVKM. Unmatched junction bases numbered 11, after V lost 6 bases and J lost 8 bases. The length of the CDR3 is 14 residues. This CDR3 reads CASRVTGGVGGYTF. CDR3 DNA: TGTGCCAGCAGGGTAACAGGGGGAGTGGGGGGCTACACCTTC.

This clone was detected once. The sample has other DNA sequences that encode this CDR3 too. The chain links TRBV5-1 to TRBJ1-1; D may be TRBD1 (5 bases). V was pared by 0 bases and J by 5 bases, with 11 bases between. Germline-derived CDR1 and CDR2 are SGHRS and YFSETQ. The CDR3 totals 14 residues. The CDR3 DNA reads TGCGCCAGCAGCTTGGCCCGTGACAGTACTGAAGCTTTCTTT. Amino acids: CASSLARDSTEAFF.

This chain connects TRBV28 to TRBJ1-5; TRBD1 matches 8 bases. The length of the CDR3 is 16 residues. Germline V CDR1 and CDR2: MDHEN, SYDVKM. The V gene end was trimmed by 4 bases and the J gene end by 7 bases; junction bases not matched to a gene: 12. In DNA form, the CDR3 reads TGTGCCAGCAGTTACCAGACAGGGGACCGAAGGCAGCCCCAGCATTTT. Translating gives CASSYQTGDRRQPQHF.

The V gene is TRBV12-3 or TRBV12-4, the J gene TRBJ1-5; D unclear. V lost 5 bases and J 2 bases, leaving 7 bases between the germline ends. The CDR3 consists of 13 residues. Here the CDR3 reads CASSAGGNQPQHF. CDR3 DNA: TGTGCCAGCAGTGCCGGGGGCAATCAGCCCCAGCATTTT.

This chain uses TRBV11-2 with TRBJ1-3; D uncertain. From germline, CDR1 is SGHAT and CDR2 FQNNGV. This CDR3 region has 13 residues. Trimming took 0 bases from V and 6 from J, leaving 6 bases between them. For the CDR3, the DNA is TGTGCCAGCAGCTTAGACAGACAAAACACCATATATTTT. Translating gives CASSLDRQNTIYF.

This clone showed up just once. This rearrangement joins TRBV2 to TRBJ1-1; 7 nucleotides match TRBD1. CDR3 length: 14 amino acids. Germline trimming cut 5 bases from V and 4 bases from J; bases unmatched to any gene: 7. The germline V gene has CDR1 SNHLY and CDR2 FYNNEI. The CDR3 here is CASSQITGVTEAFF. CDR3 DNA sequence: TGTGCCAGCAGTCAAATTACAGGGGTCACTGAAGCTTTCTTT.

The chain joins TRBV5-1 to TRBJ2-5, with 9 bases aligning to TRBD2. This CDR3 comprises 15 residues. After removal of 2 bases from V and 5 bases from J, the junction contained 7 bases not matched to a gene. Germline V gives CDR1 SGHRS, CDR2 YFSETQ. CDR3 bases: TGCGCCAGCAGCTTCGGAGCGGGGGGTAGGGAGACCCAGTACTTC. Its translation is CASSFGAGGRETQYF.

CDR3 amino acids: CASSLGLAGGPGQFF. CDR3 bases: TGTGCCAGCAGCCTCGGACTAGCGGGAGGGCCTGGGCAGTTCTTC. The chain links TRBV11-2 to TRBJ2-1; 15 positions agree with TRBD2. The CDR3 extends over 15 amino acids. The junction had 8 bases not matched to a gene; V was cut back by 5 bases and J by 12 bases. The germline V gene encodes CDR1 SGHAT and CDR2 FQNNGV. The full variable domain, its missing parts supplied by reference TRBV11-2 and TRBJ2-1, is EAGVAQSPRYKIIEKRQSVAFWCNPISGHATLYWYQQILGQGPKLLIQFQNNGVVDDSQLPKDRFSAERLKGVDSTLKIQPAKLEDSAVYLCASSLGLAGGPGQFFGPGTRLTVL.

This sequence joins TRBV30 and TRBJ1-6, with D possibly matching TRBD1 (6 bases). CDR3 size: 15 residues. Germline V gene sequence: CDR1 GTSNPN, CDR2 SVGIG (reference sequence). The germline V and J ends were trimmed by 4 bases and 3 bases, with 13 bases remaining between them. This CDR3 reads CAWKGQTNYNSPLHF. Written as DNA, the CDR3 is TGTGCCTGGAAGGGACAAACAAACTATAATTCACCCCTCCACTTT.

This rearrangement joins TRBV25-1 to TRBJ2-1, with D unclear. CDR1 and CDR2 (germline): MGHDK, SYGVNS. The V gene lost 4 bases and the J gene lost 12 bases, with 22 bases spanning the gap. CDR3 length equals 15 residues. DNA for the CDR3: TGTGCCAGCAGTGCCGCGATCCCCAAAAAGTCCGGGCAGTTCTTC. Protein: CASSAAIPKKSGQFF.

The chain links TRBV11-3 to TRBJ1-1; D not certain. The V gene lost 5 bases and the J gene lost 5 bases, with 9 bases spanning the gap. Germline V gene lookup returns CDR1 SGHNT and CDR2 YENEEA. The CDR3 loop spans 12 amino acids. DNA of the CDR3: TGTGCCAGCAGCCTCACTAGTACTGAAGCTTTCTTT. This codes for CASSLTSTEAFF. Filled out from reference TRBV11-3 and TRBJ1-1, the complete variable domain reads EAGVVQSPRYKIIEKKQPVAFWCNPISGHNTLYWYLQNLGQGPELLIRYENEEAVDDSQLPKDRFSAERLKGVDSTLKIQPAELGDSAVYLCASSLTSTEAFFGQGTRLTVV.

The CDR3: CASTRQGETQYF. DNA of the CDR3: TGTGCCAGCACTCGACAGGGGGAGACCCAGTACTTC. The rearrangement links TRBV2 to TRBJ2-5, with TRBD1 identical over 8 bases. The CDR3 loop spans 12 amino acids. Per the germline V gene, CDR1 is SNHLY and CDR2 is FYNNEI. The V and J ends lost 7 bases and 5 bases, in that order; junction bases with no gene match: 3.

V and J are TRBV5-1 and TRBJ2-1, with 13 bases matching TRBD2. Germline V lookup: CDR1 SGHRS, CDR2 YFSETQ. The ends lost 4 bases at V and 15 bases at J; junction bases unmatched: 16. CDR3 length: 16 residues. DNA of the CDR3: TGCGCCAGCAGCCAAAACCCGGGACTAGCGGGACCCAGGGTGTTCTTC. It codes for CASSQNPGLAGPRVFF.

The chain links TRBV5-4 to TRBJ2-5; 8 bases match TRBD2. Germline assignment: CDR1 SGHNT and CDR2 YYREEE (reference sequence). This CDR3 region has 17 residues. V gave up 0 bases and J gave up 5 bases; unmatched junction bases: 12. The CDR3 nucleotides read TGTGCCAGCAGCTTGGCCAAGCGGGGGAGGTTTTCGGAGACCCAGTACTTC. Translating gives CASSLAKRGRFSETQYF.

The chain is built from TRBV12-3 or TRBV12-4 and TRBJ2-3; D is undetermined. There are 12 residues in the CDR3. Trimming took off 5 bases at V and 6 bases at J, with 9 bases between the two ends. Here the CDR3 DNA reads TGTGCCAGCAGTCCCTTCTCGGATACGCAGTATTTT. Its translation: CASSPFSDTQYF.

J is TRBJ1-4 and V is TRBV27, with 9 bases matching TRBD1. Germline assignment: CDR1 MNHEY and CDR2 SMNVEV (reference sequence). Trimming removed 6 bases from V and 8 bases from J; junction bases left unmatched: 4. This CDR3 is built from 13 residues. CDR3 amino acids: CASRWDRAEKLFF. CDR3 bases: TGTGCCAGCAGGTGGGACAGGGCAGAAAAACTGTTTTTT. Combining the CDR3 with reference TRBV27 and TRBJ1-4 gives the whole variable domain EAQVTQNPRYLITVTGKKLTVTCSQNMNHEYMSWYRQDPGLGLRQIYYSMNVEVTDKGDVPEGYKVSRKEKRNFPLILESPSPNQTSLYFCASRWDRAEKLFFGSGTQLSVL.